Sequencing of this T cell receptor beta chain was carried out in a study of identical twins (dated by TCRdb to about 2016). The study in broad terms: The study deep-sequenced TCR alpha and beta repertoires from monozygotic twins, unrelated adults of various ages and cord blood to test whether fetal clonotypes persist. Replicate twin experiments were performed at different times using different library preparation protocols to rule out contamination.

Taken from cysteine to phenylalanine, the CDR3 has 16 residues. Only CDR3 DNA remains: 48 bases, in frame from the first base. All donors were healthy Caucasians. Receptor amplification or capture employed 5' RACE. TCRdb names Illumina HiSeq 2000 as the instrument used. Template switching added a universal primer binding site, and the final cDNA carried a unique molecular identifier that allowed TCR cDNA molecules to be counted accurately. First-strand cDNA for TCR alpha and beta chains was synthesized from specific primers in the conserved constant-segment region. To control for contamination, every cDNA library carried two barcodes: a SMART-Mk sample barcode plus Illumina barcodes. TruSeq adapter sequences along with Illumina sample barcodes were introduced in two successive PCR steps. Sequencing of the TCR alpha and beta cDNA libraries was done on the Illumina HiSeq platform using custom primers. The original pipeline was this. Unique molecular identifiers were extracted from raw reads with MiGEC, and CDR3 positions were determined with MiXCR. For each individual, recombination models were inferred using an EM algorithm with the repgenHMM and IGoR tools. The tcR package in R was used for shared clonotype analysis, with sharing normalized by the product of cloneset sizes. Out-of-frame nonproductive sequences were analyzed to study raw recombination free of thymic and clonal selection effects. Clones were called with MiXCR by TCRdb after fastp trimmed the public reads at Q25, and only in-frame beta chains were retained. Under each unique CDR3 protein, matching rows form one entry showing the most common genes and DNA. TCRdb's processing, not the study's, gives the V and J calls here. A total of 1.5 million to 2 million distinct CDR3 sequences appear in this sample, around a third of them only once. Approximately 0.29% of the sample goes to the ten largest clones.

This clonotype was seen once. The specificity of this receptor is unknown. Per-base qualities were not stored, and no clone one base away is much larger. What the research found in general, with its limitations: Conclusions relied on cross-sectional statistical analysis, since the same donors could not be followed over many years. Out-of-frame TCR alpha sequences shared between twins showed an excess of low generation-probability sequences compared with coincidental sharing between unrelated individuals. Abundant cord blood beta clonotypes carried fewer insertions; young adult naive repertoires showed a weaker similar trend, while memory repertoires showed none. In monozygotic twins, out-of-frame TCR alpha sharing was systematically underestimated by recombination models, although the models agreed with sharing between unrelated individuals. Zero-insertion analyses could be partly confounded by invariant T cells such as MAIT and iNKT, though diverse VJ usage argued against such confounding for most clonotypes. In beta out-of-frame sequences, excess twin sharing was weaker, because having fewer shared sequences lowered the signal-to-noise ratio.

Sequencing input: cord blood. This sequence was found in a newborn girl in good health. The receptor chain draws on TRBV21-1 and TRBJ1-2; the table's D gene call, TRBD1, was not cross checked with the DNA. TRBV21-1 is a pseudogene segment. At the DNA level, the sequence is TGTGCCAGCAGCAGAAGGCCTTCCGGGACAGGGAATGGCTACACCTTC. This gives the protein CASSRRPSGTGNGYTF.